Here is one TCR beta chain with its context. Other DNA sequences of this sample code for an identical CDR3. This record belongs to a study of cytomegalovirus exposure and HLA in healthy donors. Vbeta (60) and Jbeta (13) primers were used in the PCR. Method: immunoSEQ multiplex PCR; TCRdb's copy keeps in-frame clones and lacks some. The table records 150,000 to 200,000 clones, 65% to 90% of them present only once. The CDR3 runs to 14 residues. The ends were cut back, 3 bases at V and 4 bases at J, with 10 bases in the middle. From germline, CDR1 is MNHEY and CDR2 SMNVEV (reference sequence). The TCR originated in a woman aged 45 to 65 in good health and CMV-seronegative. The sample taken for sequencing was PBMCs. This chain links TRBV27 with TRBJ1-5; D might be TRBD1 (6 bases). The CDR3 region has the DNA TGTGCCAGCAGTTTCAGGGGAGGGAATCAGCCCCAGCATTTT. Protein sequence: CASSFRGGNQPQHF.